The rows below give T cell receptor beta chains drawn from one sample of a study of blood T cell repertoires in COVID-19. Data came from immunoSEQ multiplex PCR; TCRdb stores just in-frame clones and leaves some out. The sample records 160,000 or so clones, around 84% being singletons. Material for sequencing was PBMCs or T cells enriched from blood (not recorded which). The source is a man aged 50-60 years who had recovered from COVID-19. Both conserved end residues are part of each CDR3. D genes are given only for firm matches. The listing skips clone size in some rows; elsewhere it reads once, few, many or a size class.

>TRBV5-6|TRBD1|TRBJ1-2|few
CASRIGSTGATSGYTF
TGTGCCAGCCGCATAGGATCGACAGGGGCGACCTCTGGCTACACCTTC
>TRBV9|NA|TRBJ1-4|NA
CASSVGSVSEKLFF
TGTGCCAGCAGCGTAGGTTCAGTTTCTGAAAAACTGTTTTTT
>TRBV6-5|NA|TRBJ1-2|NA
CASILAGGVRYGYTF
TGTGCCAGCATCCTGGCGGGGGGGGTTAGATATGGCTACACCTTC
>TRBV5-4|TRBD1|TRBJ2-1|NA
CASSTAGTGYSEQFF
TGTGCCAGCAGCACGGCGGGGACAGGGTATAGTGAGCAGTTCTTC
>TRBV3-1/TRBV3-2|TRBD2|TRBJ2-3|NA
CASSQDLGLASDTQYF
TGTGCCAGCAGCCAAGATTTAGGACTAGCGTCAGATACGCAGTATTTT
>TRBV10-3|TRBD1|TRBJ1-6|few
CAISQGAESPLHF
TGTGCCATATCACAGGGGGCAGAATCACCCCTCCACTTT
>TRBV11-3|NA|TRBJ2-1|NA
CASSLDGWGLRGNEQFF
TGTGCCAGCAGCTTAGATGGTTGGGGGCTCCGAGGAAATGAGCAGTTCTTC
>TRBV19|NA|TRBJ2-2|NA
CASTDRRKNTGELFF
TGTGCCAGTACCGACAGGAGAAAGAACACCGGGGAGCTGTTTTTT
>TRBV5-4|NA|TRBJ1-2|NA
CASSYPTADGYTF
TGTGCCAGCAGCTATCCGACAGCAGATGGCTACACCTTC
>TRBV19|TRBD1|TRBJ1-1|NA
CASSRSGTGGRVNTEAFF
TGTGCCAGTAGTAGATCCGGGACAGGGGGCCGGGTGAACACTGAAGCTTTCTTT
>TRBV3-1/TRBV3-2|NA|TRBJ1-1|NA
CASSQWPNVAFF
TGTGCCAGCAGTCAGTGGCCCAATGTAGCTTTCTTT
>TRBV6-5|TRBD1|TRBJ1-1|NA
CASIGTGGYTEAFF
TGTGCCAGCATTGGAACAGGGGGCTACACTGAAGCTTTCTTT
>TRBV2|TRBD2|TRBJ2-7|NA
CASSEALGTSASLEQYF
TGTGCCAGCAGTGAAGCGCTTGGGACTAGCGCTTCTCTCGAGCAGTACTTC
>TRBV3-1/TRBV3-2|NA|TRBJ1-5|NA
CASSQGLIGGAQPQHF
TGTGCCAGCAGCCAAGGCCTTATAGGCGGGGCTCAGCCCCAGCATTTT
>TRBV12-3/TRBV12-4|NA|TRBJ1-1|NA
CASRRQKNTEAFF
TGTGCCAGCAGGCGGCAAAAGAACACTGAAGCTTTCTTT
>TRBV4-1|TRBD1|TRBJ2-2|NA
CASSQVRQGNTGELFF
TGCGCCAGCAGCCAAGTCCGACAGGGCAACACCGGGGAGCTGTTTTTT
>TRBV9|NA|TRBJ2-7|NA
CASSVGGVAPYEQYF
TGTGCCAGCAGCGTAGGCGGGGTTGCCCCCTACGAGCAGTACTTC
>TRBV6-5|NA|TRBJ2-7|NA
CATWTDNSYEQYF
TGTGCCACCTGGACAGACAACTCCTACGAGCAGTACTTC
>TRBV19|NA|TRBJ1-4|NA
CASTLTGIAEKLFF
TGTGCCAGTACCCTTACAGGGATCGCTGAAAAACTGTTTTTT
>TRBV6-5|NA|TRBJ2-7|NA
CASSYSRTSYEQYF
TGTGCCAGCAGTTACTCGCGCACCTCCTACGAGCAGTACTTC
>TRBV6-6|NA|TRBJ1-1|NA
CAPPAQGCTEAFF
TGTGCACCACCTGCCCAGGGTTGCACTGAAGCTTTCTTT
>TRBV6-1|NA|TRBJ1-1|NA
CASSERGGAGFF
TGTGCCAGCAGTGAAAGGGGGGGGGCCGGCTTCTTT
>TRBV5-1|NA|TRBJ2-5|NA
CASRDGGGGETQYF
TGCGCCAGCAGAGACGGCGGAGGAGGAGAGACCCAGTACTTC
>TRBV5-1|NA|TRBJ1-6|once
CASSLGQWDSPLHF
TGCGCCAGCAGCTTGGGACAGTGGGATTCACCCCTCCACTTT
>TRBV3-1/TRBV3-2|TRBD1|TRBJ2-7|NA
CASSPSSDRSYEQYF
TGTGCCAGCAGCCCAAGTTCGGACAGGTCCTACGAGCAGTACTTC
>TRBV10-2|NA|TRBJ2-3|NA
CASSDSERGGTQYF
TGCGCCAGCAGTGACTCGGAGAGGGGGGGTACGCAGTATTTT
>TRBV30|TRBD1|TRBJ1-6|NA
CAWRTDRVSPLHF
TGTGCCTGGAGGACGGACAGGGTTTCACCCCTCCACTTT
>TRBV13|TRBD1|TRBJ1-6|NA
CASRLTGTGNSPLHF
TGTGCCAGCAGGCTTACCGGGACAGGAAATTCACCCCTCCACTTT
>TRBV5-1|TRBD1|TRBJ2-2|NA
CASSFLTGDTGELFF
TGCGCCAGCAGCTTTTTGACAGGGGACACCGGGGAGCTGTTTTTT
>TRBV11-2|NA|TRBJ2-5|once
CASSIATPLAGYF
TGTGCCAGCAGCATAGCAACTCCACTAGCTGGATACTTC
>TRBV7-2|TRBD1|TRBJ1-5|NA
CASSLMGDRGGQPQHF
TGTGCCAGCAGCTTAATGGGTGACAGGGGAGGCCAGCCCCAGCATTTT
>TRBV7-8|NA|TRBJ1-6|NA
CASSLLGSSYNSPLHF
TGTGCCAGCAGCTTATTAGGGAGCTCCTATAATTCACCCCTCCACTTT
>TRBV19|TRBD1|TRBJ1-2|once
CASSGGQSLSYGYTF
TGTGCCAGTAGTGGGGGACAGAGTCTCAGCTATGGCTACACCTTC
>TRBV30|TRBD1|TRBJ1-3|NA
CAWSWGQGVDTIYF
TGTGCCTGGAGTTGGGGGCAGGGGGTTGACACCATATATTTT
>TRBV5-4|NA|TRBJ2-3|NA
CASSFAATTSTDTQYF
TGTGCCAGCAGCTTCGCAGCGACTACTAGCACAGATACGCAGTATTTT
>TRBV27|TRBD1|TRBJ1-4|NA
CASSLGGQGDLQYEKLFF
TGTGCCAGCAGTTTAGGAGGGCAGGGGGACCTTCAATATGAAAAACTGTTTTTT
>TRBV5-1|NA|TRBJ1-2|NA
CASSLEGRAEANYGYTF
TGCGCCAGCAGCTTGGAAGGGAGGGCCGAAGCTAACTATGGCTACACCTTC